What follows are 5 T cell receptor beta chains derived from one specimen sequenced in a study of shared clonotypes between healthy human individuals. Assay used: immunoSEQ multiplex PCR; TCRdb lists only in-frame clones, some missing. The sample consists of about 690,000 clones, roughly 91% of them appearing once. Sequenced input: memory CD8+ T cells from PBMCs. As to subset: CD45RO+ cells pooled with CCR7-negative TemRA cells. These receptors all stem from a man younger than 35 in good health. Some clones in this sample may be carry-over from other donors' samples.

A single count supports this clone. V gene TRBV5-1 combines with J gene TRBJ2-7; D tentatively fits TRBD1 or TRBD2 (5 bases each). Per germline, CDR1 SGHRS and CDR2 YFSETQ. V lost 0 bases and J lost 3, with 13 bases in between. CDR3 length equals 15 residues. The CDR3 DNA reads TGCGCCAGCAGCTTGGGCCGGGGCGGACACTACGAGCAGTACTTC. Amino acid sequence: CASSLGRGGHYEQYF.

The chain couples TRBV7-3 to TRBJ2-2; D possibly uses TRBD1 or TRBD2 (5 bases each). The CDR3 totals 16 residues. Germline CDR1 is SGHTA and CDR2 is FQGTGA. Trimming cost V 3 bases and J 4 bases, with 15 bases left between them. As DNA, the CDR3 is TGTGCCAGCAGCTTCAACCTCCGGGACCTCACCGGGGAGCTGTTTTTT. It specifies CASSFNLRDLTGELFF.

The CDR3 DNA reads as TGTGCCAGCAGTGACTCGACGGCGATGAATGAAAAACTGTTTTTT. It codes for CASSDSTAMNEKLFF. The chain joins TRBV6-4 to TRBJ1-4, with D hard to call. The V end lost 0 bases, the J end lost 5 bases, and 10 bases lay between the germline ends. Germline CDR1 and CDR2: MRHNA and SNTAGT. The CDR3 extends over 15 amino acids.

The chain combines TRBV6-5 with TRBJ2-7, with a possible D match to TRBD2 (6 bases). This CDR3 is 15 amino acids long. The ends were cut back, 0 bases at V and 1 base at J, with 10 bases in the middle. Germline CDR1 reads MNHEY; CDR2 reads SVGAGI. The CDR3 DNA sequence: TGTGCCAGCAGTTACTCAGCGGAGGGATCCTACGAGCAGTACTTC. Translated, it gives CASSYSAEGSYEQYF.

V gene TRBV5-1 combines with J gene TRBJ2-7, with D tentatively TRBD1 or TRBD2 (5 bases each). CDR1 and CDR2 from the germline V gene are SGHRS and YFSETQ. The CDR3 sequence is 14 residues long. V was pared by 7 bases and J by 1 base, with 15 bases between. The DNA of the CDR3 is TGCGCCAGCCTGAGGGGTCCAGATTCCTACGAGCAGTACTTC. It encodes CASLRGPDSYEQYF.